The clone carrying this T cell receptor (beta chain) has a handful of counts. Its antigen remains unidentified. The CDR3 covers 15 residues. The germline gives CDR1 MNHNY, CDR2 SVGAGI (reference sequence). Trimming removed 11 bases at V and 8 bases at J, with 22 bases between. Patients had chemo-refractory metastatic non-small-cell lung cancer and received focal radiation plus CTLA-4 blockade that used ipilimumab. Produced via immunoSEQ multiplex PCR; TCRdb's table is partial and in-frame only. The sample has around 86,000 clones; around 83% are singletons. These data belong to a study of radiotherapy plus CTLA-4 blockade in lung cancer. Study background: Patients showed objective responses in roughly 18% of cases, and disease control was achieved by 31%.

Findings of the study overall: The study found tumor-derived TCR clones expanded in blood after radiotherapy plus ipilimumab. It was early blood T cell clone dynamics, with interferon-beta, that reportedly best predicted response.

This TCR was recovered from a human donor with non-small cell lung cancer who had stable disease on radiotherapy plus ipilimumab. The chain uses TRBV6-6 and TRBJ1-6; unclear D gene. Sequencing used peripheral blood, obtained from a patient treated with radiotherapy plus ipilimumab. The CDR3: CAHRSGGPADSPLHF. The CDR3 DNA reads as TGTGCCCACCGATCCGGCGGGCCAGCGGATTCACCCCTCCACTTT.